This T cell receptor (beta chain) was captured in a study of cytomegalovirus exposure and HLA in healthy donors. Study outcomes and limitations: For presence/absence analyses, sequencing depth was assumed to be roughly uniform across donors.

About this clone: The antigen is not known.

The PCR used 60 Vbeta and 13 Jbeta primers. TCRdb's table, derived via immunoSEQ multiplex PCR, lists solely in-frame clones and lacks some. This sample has about 200,000 clones, with approximately 80% found just once. CDR1 and CDR2 (germline): SGHAT, FQNNGV. The CDR3 runs 15 residues. The V end was cut by 2 bases, the J end by 5 bases, with 15 bases between. The TCR originated in a girl aged 2-10 years in good health and CMV-seronegative. Sequences were obtained from PBMCs. The chain carries TRBV11-2 and TRBJ1-1, with no clear D. The CDR3 protein is CASSLWEGIGTEAFF. For the CDR3, the DNA is TGTGCCAGCAGCTTATGGGAGGGTATAGGAACTGAAGCTTTCTTT.